Sequencing of this TCR beta chain was carried out in a study of cytomegalovirus exposure and HLA in healthy donors. Healthy bone marrow donors made up the cohort. Primers included in the PCR were 60 Vbeta and 13 Jbeta primers. Here immunoSEQ multiplex PCR was the method, and the copy in TCRdb shows in-frame clones only, minus some. The sample comprises 200,000 or so clones, 84% of which are singletons, and approximately 0.25% rests with the top ten. The germline gives CDR1 LNHDA, CDR2 SQIVND (reference sequence). V shed 7 bases, J shed 0 bases, and the junction held 30 bases outside the gene matches. This CDR3 spans 23 amino acids.

This chain links TRBV19 with TRBJ2-7; 10 bases fit TRBD2. The clonotype comes from a boy aged 10-17 years in good health and CMV-seronegative. Sequenced material: PBMCs. CDR3 sequence (DNA): TGTGCCAGTACCCCTCGGTGGAGCCCCAGACTAGCGGGCGCCGCGGGGATCTCCTACGAGCAGTACTTC. Translation: CASTPRWSPRLAGAAGISYEQYF.